The source of this TCR beta chain is a study of blood T cells in healthy people across ages. This clonotype came up a few times. Its specificity is not known. General study points: Across samples, TCR beta diversity tracked strongly with naive T cell percentage.

A J-beta primer mix and a sample-barcoded 5' primer were used in a second PCR of roughly 7 to 12 cycles. Via MiXCR, TCRdb re-called the 5' RACE reads, giving one row per CDR3 protein. The repertoire consists of about 800,000 distinct CDR3 sequences, with 20% to 30% occurring once and the leading ten covering more than 3%. The CDR3 loop spans 14 amino acids. The germline gives CDR1 LGHDT, CDR2 YNNKEL (reference sequence). The trim removed 8 bases at V and 3 bases at J, leaving 7 bases unmatched. The data were also submitted as part of a second study, on T cells of mothers and their children. That report adds: A handful of children and their three healthy Caucasian mothers were the donors. For related and unrelated pairs alike, thymic selection shapes TCR recombination output similarly.

This rearrangement joins TRBV3-1 to TRBJ2-5; the match to TRBD2 covers 9 bases. Material: blood. This clonotype was sampled from a boy younger than 18 in good health. CDR3 DNA sequence: TGTGCCAGCCGGGGCGGGGGGGTGAAAGAGACCCAGTACTTC. It yields the protein CASRGGGVKETQYF.